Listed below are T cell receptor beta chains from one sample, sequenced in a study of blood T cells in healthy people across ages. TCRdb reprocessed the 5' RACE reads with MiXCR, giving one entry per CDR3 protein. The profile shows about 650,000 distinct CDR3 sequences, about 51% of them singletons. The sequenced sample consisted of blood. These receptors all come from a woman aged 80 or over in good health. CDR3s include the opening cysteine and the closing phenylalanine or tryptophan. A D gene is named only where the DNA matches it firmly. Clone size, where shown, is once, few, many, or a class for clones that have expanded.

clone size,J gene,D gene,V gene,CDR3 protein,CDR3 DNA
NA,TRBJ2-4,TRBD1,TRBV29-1,CSVSTGENIQYF,TGCAGCGTATCGACAGGGGAGAACATTCAGTACTTC
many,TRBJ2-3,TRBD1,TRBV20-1,CSARANRGTDTQYF,TGCAGTGCTAGAGCCAACAGGGGGACAGATACGCAGTATTTT
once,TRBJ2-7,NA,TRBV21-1,CASSKILNGATGAGAEQYF,TGTGCCAGCAGCAAAATCCTCAACGGTGCGACAGGGGCTGGAGCCGAGCAGTACTTC
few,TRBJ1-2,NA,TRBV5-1,CASSVDRAAGYTF,TGCGCCAGCAGCGTGGATCGCGCGGCGGGCTACACCTTC
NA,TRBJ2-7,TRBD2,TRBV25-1,CASSEAQGSGGDNEQYF,TGTGCCAGCAGTGAAGCCCAGGGGAGCGGGGGGGACAATGAGCAGTACTTC
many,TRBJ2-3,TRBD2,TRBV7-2,CASSLSASGAGDTQYF,TGTGCCAGCAGCTTATCAGCTAGCGGGGCGGGAGATACGCAGTATTTT
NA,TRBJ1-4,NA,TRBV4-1,CASSQEGEKLFF,TGCGCCAGCAGCCAAGAGGGGGAAAAACTGTTTTTT
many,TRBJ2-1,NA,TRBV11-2,CASSPGWGANEQFF,TGTGCCAGCAGCCCAGGTTGGGGGGCCAATGAGCAGTTCTTC
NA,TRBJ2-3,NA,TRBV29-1,CSARSTDTQYF,TGCAGCGCGCGGTCCACAGATACGCAGTATTTT
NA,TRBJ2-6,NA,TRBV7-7,CASSPEGPGANVLTF,TGTGCTAGCAGCCCAGAGGGGCCTGGGGCCAACGTCCTGACTTTC
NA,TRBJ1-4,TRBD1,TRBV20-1,CSAVTRDRGIGEKLFF,TGCAGTGCCGTTACCCGGGACAGGGGAATAGGTGAAAAACTGTTTTTT
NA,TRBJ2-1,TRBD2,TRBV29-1,CSVEPHQGRWLAGGPDNEQFF,TGCAGCGTTGAACCACACCAGGGCCGGTGGCTAGCGGGAGGGCCGGACAATGAGCAGTTCTTC
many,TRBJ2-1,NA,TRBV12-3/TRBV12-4,CASSFLRFSGQFF,TGTGCCAGCAGTTTTCTTCGGTTCAGCGGGCAGTTCTTC
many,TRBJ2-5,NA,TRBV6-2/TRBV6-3,CASSLSTETQYF,TGTGCCAGCAGCTTATCTACGGAGACCCAGTACTTC
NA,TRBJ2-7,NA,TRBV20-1,CSAGAGSYEQYF,TGCAGTGCAGGAGCAGGCTCCTACGAGCAGTACTTC
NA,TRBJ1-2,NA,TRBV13,CASSSGRRNVYGYTF,TGTGCCAGCAGCTCAGGACGCCGAAATGTCTATGGCTACACCTTC
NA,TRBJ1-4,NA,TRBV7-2,CASSLGSPTNEKLFF,TGTGCCAGCAGCTTAGGCTCCCCAACTAATGAAAAACTGTTTTTT
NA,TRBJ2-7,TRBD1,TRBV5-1,CASSLVIGGYEEYF,TGCGCCAGCAGCTTGGTGATAGGGGGCTACGAGGAGTACTTC
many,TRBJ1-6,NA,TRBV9,CASSPRDTVNSPLHF,TGTGCCAGCAGCCCCCGGGACACCGTTAATTCACCCCTCCACTTT
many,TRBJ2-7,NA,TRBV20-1,CSARGGGGTLYEQYF,TGCAGTGCCCGAGGGGGGGGCGGTACCCTCTACGAGCAGTACTTC
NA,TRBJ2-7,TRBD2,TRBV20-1,CSAASGGRPYEQYF,TGCAGTGCTGCGAGCGGGGGTAGGCCCTACGAGCAGTACTTC
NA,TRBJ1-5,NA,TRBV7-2,CASSLVGGGDSNQPQHF,TGTGCCAGCAGCTTAGTTGGTGGGGGTGATAGCAATCAGCCCCAGCATTTT
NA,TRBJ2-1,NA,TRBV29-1,CSVEQSYDEQFF,TGCAGCGTTGAACAGAGCTACGATGAGCAGTTCTTC
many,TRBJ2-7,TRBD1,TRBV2,CASSGQGPSYEQYF,TGTGCCAGCAGTGGACAGGGGCCCTCCTACGAGCAGTACTTC
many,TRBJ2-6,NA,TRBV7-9,CASSLWGFGANVLTF,TGTGCCAGCAGCTTGTGGGGGTTTGGGGCCAACGTCCTGACTTTC
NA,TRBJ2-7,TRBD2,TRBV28,CASSPLRLASNEQYF,TGTGCCAGCAGTCCGTTGAGACTAGCAAGCAATGAGCAGTACTTC
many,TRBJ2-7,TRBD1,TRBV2,CARSTTGEREQYF,TGTGCCAGGTCGACAACAGGGGAACGCGAGCAGTACTTC
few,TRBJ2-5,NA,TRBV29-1,CSVDLMGLETQYF,TGCAGCGTTGACCTAATGGGTCTGGAGACCCAGTACTTC
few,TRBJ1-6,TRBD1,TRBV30,CAWSVEGAGSPLHF,TGTGCCTGGAGTGTGGAGGGGGCAGGTTCACCCCTCCACTTT
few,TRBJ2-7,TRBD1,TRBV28,CASSSFRTGTTYEQYF,TGTGCCAGCAGTTCCTTCCGGACAGGGACGACCTACGAGCAGTACTTC
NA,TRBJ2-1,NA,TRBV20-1,CSALWALSSYNEQFF,TGCAGTGCCCTATGGGCCCTGAGCTCCTACAATGAGCAGTTCTTC
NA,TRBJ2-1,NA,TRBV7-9,CASSPEGGPLNEQFF,TGTGCCAGCAGCCCGGAGGGGGGGCCTTTAAATGAGCAGTTCTTC
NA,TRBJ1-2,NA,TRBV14,CASSQGAAYGYTF,TGTGCCAGCAGCCAAGGGGCAGCCTATGGCTACACCTTC
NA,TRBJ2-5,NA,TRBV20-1,CSAREEWTQETQYF,TGCAGTGCTAGAGAGGAGTGGACCCAAGAGACCCAGTACTTC
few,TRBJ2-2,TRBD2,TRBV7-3,CASSLVAGGTGELFF,TGTGCCAGCAGCTTAGTGGCGGGGGGGACCGGGGAGCTGTTTTTT
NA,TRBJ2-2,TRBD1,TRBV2,CASSELGTGNTGELFF,TGTGCCAGCAGTGAGTTAGGGACAGGGAACACCGGGGAGCTGTTTTTT
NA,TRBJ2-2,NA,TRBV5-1,CAATRFAAGDGELFF,TGCGCCGCCACCAGGTTTGCAGCGGGCGACGGGGAGCTGTTTTTT
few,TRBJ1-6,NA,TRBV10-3,CAISELGHGQSPLHF,TGTGCCATCAGTGAGCTCGGACACGGACAATCACCCCTCCACTTT
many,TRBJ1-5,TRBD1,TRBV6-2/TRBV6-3,CASRGDRTQPQHF,TGTGCCAGCAGGGGGGACAGGACTCAGCCCCAGCATTTT
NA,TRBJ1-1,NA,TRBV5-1,CASSAVQGNTEAFF,TGCGCCAGCAGCGCGGTACAGGGTAACACTGAAGCTTTCTTT
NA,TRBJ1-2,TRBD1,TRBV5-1,CASSEYQGQLNYGYTF,TGCGCCAGCAGCGAGTACCAGGGACAGCTGAACTATGGCTACACCTTC
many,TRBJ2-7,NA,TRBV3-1,CASSQGIYEQYF,TGTGCCAGCAGCCAAGGAATTTACGAGCAGTACTTC
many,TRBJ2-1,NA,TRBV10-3,CAIRNSHEQFF,TGTGCCATCAGGAACAGCCATGAGCAGTTCTTC
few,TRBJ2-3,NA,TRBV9,CASSMNSNTDTQYF,TGTGCCAGCAGCATGAACAGCAACACAGATACGCAGTATTTT
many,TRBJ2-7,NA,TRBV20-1,CSSGIAGSYEQYF,TGCAGCAGCGGAATAGCAGGGTCCTACGAGCAGTACTTC
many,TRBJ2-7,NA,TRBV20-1,CSASRGTHEQYF,TGCAGTGCTAGTAGGGGTACCCACGAGCAGTACTTC
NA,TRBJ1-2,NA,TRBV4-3,CASSQVLTVGGYTF,TGCGCCAGCAGCCAAGTTTTGACAGTCGGTGGCTACACCTTC
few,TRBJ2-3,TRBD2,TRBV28,CASSLTGGPRVGQYF,TGTGCCAGCAGTTTAACGGGAGGCCCCAGGGTCGGGCAGTATTTT
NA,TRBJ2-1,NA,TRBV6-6,CASSYSLDAHNEQFF,TGTGCCAGCAGTTACTCACTAGATGCCCACAATGAGCAGTTCTTC
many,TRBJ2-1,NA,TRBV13,CASSLLGKWNEQFF,TGTGCCAGCAGCTTATTGGGGAAATGGAATGAGCAGTTCTTC
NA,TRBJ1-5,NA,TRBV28,CASSFPGTLHSNQPQHF,TGTGCCAGCAGTTTCCCCGGGACACTGCATAGCAATCAGCCCCAGCATTTT
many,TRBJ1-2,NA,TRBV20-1,CSARGPGRANYGYTF,TGCAGTGCTAGAGGCCCGGGAAGGGCTAACTATGGCTACACCTTC
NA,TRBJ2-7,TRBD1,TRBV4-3,CASSQVLGTGSYEQYF,TGCGCCAGCAGCCAAGTTCTTGGGACAGGGTCATACGAGCAGTACTTC
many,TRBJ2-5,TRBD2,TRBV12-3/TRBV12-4,CAREDPGLADVETQYF,TGTGCCAGGGAAGACCCCGGACTAGCGGACGTAGAGACCCAGTACTTC
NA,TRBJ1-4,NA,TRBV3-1,CASSHGQGEEKLFF,TGTGCCAGCAGCCACGGTCAGGGTGAAGAAAAACTGTTTTTT